This T cell receptor beta chain was captured in a study of T-cell reconstitution after alpha-beta-depleted transplantation in children. This clonotype showed up just a few times. Its antigen remains unknown. The authors prepared the TCRbeta library with unique molecular identifiers. TCRdb passed the PCR reads through MiXCR, listing each CDR3 protein once. The sample holds 300,000 to 400,000 distinct CDR3 sequences; roughly 15% are singletons and the top ten take roughly two fifths. Study-wide results and limits: When one year had passed after transplant, most T-cell counts and diversity came from newly produced T cells. Expanded graft clones numbering several hundred reportedly gave rise to alpha-beta T cells about two months after transplant.

The source of this sequence is a male patient between 2 and 10 years old who had a stem cell transplant for acute lymphoblastic leukemia, so the T cells may come from the graft donor. The sequences come from PBMCs, mostly from graft donor cells, collected 360 days after TCRalphabeta/CD19-depleted stem cell transplant.

Here the CDR3 reads CASSRLGQGEAFF. CDR3 nucleotide sequence: TGTGCCAGTAGTAGACTGGGACAGGGTGAAGCTTTCTTT. The chain recombines TRBV19 with TRBJ1-1; TRBD1 matches at 9 bases. CDR1 and CDR2 from the germline V gene are LNHDA and SQIVND (reference sequence). The V segment lost 4 bases and the J segment 7 bases; nucleotides outside the gene matches: 4. The CDR3 has 13 amino acids.